Listed below are T cell receptor beta chains from one sample, sequenced in a study of Tregs in tolerant kidney transplant recipients. Repertoires were generated with immunoSEQ multiplex PCR, while TCRdb's copy carries only in-frame clones and drops some. The table includes 75,000 to 95,000 clones, approximately 92% detected once. Sequenced material: CD8+ T cells from blood. The receptors were sampled from a human donor in good health. CDR3s include the opening cysteine and the closing phenylalanine or tryptophan. A D gene is named only where the DNA matches it firmly. Expanded clones get a size class; other rows say once, few or many, or leave the size out.

CDR3 length: 14; V gene: TRBV7-9; clone size: NA; J gene: TRBJ1-2; D gene: NA; CDR3 DNA: TGTGCCAGCAGCTTCCCGGGACAAGTAGAGGGCTACACCTTC; CDR3 protein: CASSFPGQVEGYTF
CDR3 length: 13; V gene: TRBV5-4; clone size: NA; J gene: TRBJ1-2; D gene: NA; CDR3 DNA: TGTGCCAGCAGCTTGCGACAAAACTATGGCTACACCTTC; CDR3 protein: CASSLRQNYGYTF
CDR3 length: 13; V gene: TRBV27; clone size: NA; J gene: TRBJ1-1; D gene: NA; CDR3 DNA: TGTGCCAGCAGTTTATGGTACGGGTCCATAGCTTTCTTT; CDR3 protein: CASSLWYGSIAFF
CDR3 length: 13; V gene: TRBV10-1; clone size: once; J gene: TRBJ2-1; D gene: NA; CDR3 DNA: TGCGCCAGCAGTCCCGAATACTACAATGAGCAGTTCTTC; CDR3 protein: CASSPEYYNEQFF
CDR3 length: 15; V gene: TRBV7-9; clone size: NA; J gene: TRBJ2-1; D gene: NA; CDR3 DNA: TGTGCCAGCAGCCCGAGACAGACCTCCTACAATGAGCAGTTCTTC; CDR3 protein: CASSPRQTSYNEQFF
CDR3 length: 17; V gene: TRBV5-8; clone size: once; J gene: TRBJ1-2; D gene: NA; CDR3 DNA: TGTGCCAGCACCGCGAGCGGGGGTCGGGTAATCATATATGGCTACACCTTC; CDR3 protein: CASTASGGRVIIYGYTF
CDR3 length: 15; V gene: TRBV5-6; clone size: NA; J gene: TRBJ2-6; D gene: NA; CDR3 DNA: TGTGCCAGCAGATTCTGGGGCTCTGGGGCCAACGTCCTGACTTTC; CDR3 protein: CASRFWGSGANVLTF
CDR3 length: 15; V gene: TRBV6-5; clone size: NA; J gene: TRBJ1-1; D gene: NA; CDR3 DNA: TGTGCCAGCAGCCCCAGTAACAGTGGGAACACTGAAGCTTTCTTT; CDR3 protein: CASSPSNSGNTEAFF
CDR3 length: 10; V gene: TRBV7-8; clone size: NA; J gene: TRBJ2-5; D gene: NA; CDR3 DNA: TGTGCTCAGGGTGAAGAGACCCAGTACTTC; CDR3 protein: CAQGEETQYF
CDR3 length: 10; V gene: TRBV6-5; clone size: NA; J gene: TRBJ2-7; D gene: NA; CDR3 DNA: TGTGCCAGCTGGGACGGCGAGCAGTACTTC; CDR3 protein: CASWDGEQYF
CDR3 length: 15; V gene: TRBV4-1; clone size: once; J gene: TRBJ2-1; D gene: NA; CDR3 DNA: TGCGCCAGCAGCCACCTACGGACAGCGTACAATGAGCAGTTCTTC; CDR3 protein: CASSHLRTAYNEQFF
CDR3 length: 15; V gene: TRBV6-5; clone size: once; J gene: TRBJ2-7; D gene: TRBD2; CDR3 DNA: TGTGCCAGCCACGCCGGGACTAGCGGGAACTACGAGCAGTACTTC; CDR3 protein: CASHAGTSGNYEQYF
CDR3 length: 18; V gene: TRBV10-1; clone size: NA; J gene: TRBJ2-3; D gene: TRBD2; CDR3 DNA: TGCGCCAGCAGTGAAACCACTAGCGGGAGTCCTGGCACAGATACGCAGTATTTT; CDR3 protein: CASSETTSGSPGTDTQYF
CDR3 length: 16; V gene: TRBV6-1; clone size: NA; J gene: TRBJ2-7; D gene: NA; CDR3 DNA: TGTGCCAGCAGTGAAGGCGAGTATGGGTGGCTTCTCGAGCAGTACTTC; CDR3 protein: CASSEGEYGWLLEQYF
CDR3 length: 14; V gene: TRBV7-9; clone size: NA; J gene: TRBJ2-5; D gene: NA; CDR3 DNA: TGTGCCAGCAGCGGAGGGACTTGGGGGGAGACCCAGTACTTC; CDR3 protein: CASSGGTWGETQYF
CDR3 length: 15; V gene: TRBV27; clone size: NA; J gene: TRBJ2-3; D gene: NA; CDR3 DNA: TGTGCCAGCAGTCCCAACAGGGAAGTCGGAGATACGCAGTATTTT; CDR3 protein: CASSPNREVGDTQYF
CDR3 length: 14; V gene: TRBV10-1; clone size: NA; J gene: TRBJ1-1; D gene: NA; CDR3 DNA: TGCGCCAGCAGTGACGGGGGCGCGGACACTGAAGCTTTCTTT; CDR3 protein: CASSDGGADTEAFF
CDR3 length: 16; V gene: TRBV7-8; clone size: NA; J gene: TRBJ1-3; D gene: NA; CDR3 DNA: TGTGCCAGCAGCGGACCCCAGGTCTTCTCTGGAAACACCATATATTTT; CDR3 protein: CASSGPQVFSGNTIYF
CDR3 length: 12; V gene: TRBV15; clone size: NA; J gene: TRBJ2-7; D gene: TRBD2; CDR3 DNA: TGTGCCACCGGGGCTAGCGGGATGGGGCAGTACTTC; CDR3 protein: CATGASGMGQYF
CDR3 length: 17; V gene: TRBV2; clone size: NA; J gene: TRBJ1-2; D gene: TRBD1; CDR3 DNA: TGTGCCACCGTCGCGAGGGCCTACCCGACAGGGAGGAATGGCTACACCTTC; CDR3 protein: CATVARAYPTGRNGYTF
CDR3 length: 14; V gene: TRBV4-1; clone size: NA; J gene: TRBJ2-3; D gene: NA; CDR3 DNA: TGCGCCAGCAGCCAAGACTCTGTCATAGATACGCAGTATTTT; CDR3 protein: CASSQDSVIDTQYF
CDR3 length: 15; V gene: TRBV7-9; clone size: NA; J gene: TRBJ2-7; D gene: NA; CDR3 DNA: TGTGCCAGCAGCTTAGATATCGACACCTCCTACGAGCAGTACTTC; CDR3 protein: CASSLDIDTSYEQYF